The clone carrying this TCR beta chain was observed many times. Its antigen is unidentified. The read gets to within 3 residues of the CDR3 end, and the germline J gene fills in the rest. This record comes from a study of T cell clonality in common variable immunodeficiency. Study observations and caveats: Reportedly, TCR beta sequences from common variable immunodeficiency showed fewer deletions and N-nucleotide insertions. Compared with healthy controls, CVID subjects showed increased TCRbeta clonality, mostly in about a third.

Here immunoSEQ multiplex PCR was the method, and the copy in TCRdb shows in-frame clones only, minus some. The sample includes about 28,000 clones, none of them occurring once. Patients and controls were mostly of Caucasian heritage. Each donor provided roughly 4.5 to 8.5 ml of heparinized whole blood. Germline CDR1 DFQATT, CDR2 SNEGSKA (reference sequence). The CDR3 length is 15 residues. Trimming took 3 bases from V and 3 from J; bases not matched to a gene: 7. Sequenced: peripheral blood mononuclear cells. The chain is built from TRBV20-1 and TRBJ2-7; 11 bases map to TRBD2. This clonotype was sampled from a human donor with common variable immunodeficiency. The CDR3 bases that were read are TGCAGTGCTAGGGGGACGGGACTAGCGGACTACGAG. Residues: CSARGTGLADYE. The full CDR3 is CSARGTGLADYEQYF.